This TCR beta chain emerged from a study of Graves' ophthalmopathy and Graves' hyperthyroidism. This clonotype was counted ten times or more. Its target is unknown. The CDR3 covers 14 residues. V was trimmed by 8 bases and J by 4 bases, leaving 17 bases between them. Transcripts of RNA were the source for amplifying TCR beta CDR3 regions. Second-round multiplex PCR came after a first-round RT-PCR that employed HTBI primers. TCRdb fed the multiplex PCR reads into MiXCR, producing one record per CDR3 protein. The sample holds 150,000 to 200,000 distinct CDR3 sequences, more than 30% seen once. Overall study results and limits: This model predicted ophthalmopathy progression (sensitivity around 70%, specificity around 72%).

The chain links TRBV12-3 or TRBV12-4 to TRBJ1-1; D possibly corresponds to TRBD1 (6 bases). What was sequenced was peripheral blood. The TCR was taken from a woman in her thirties or forties with Graves' ophthalmopathy. CDR3 residues: CASGRGGQGTEAFF. In nucleotides, the CDR3 is TGTGCCAGCGGGAGGGGGGGCCAGGGCACTGAAGCTTTCTTT.